A single sample gave rise to the 11 T cell receptor beta chains below, sequenced in a study of molecular identifiers for immune sequencing clone quantification. TCRdb re-called the PCR reads through MiXCR, storing one row per CDR3 protein. Of 490,000 or so distinct CDR3 sequences in the sample, under 30% are singletons; the top ten hold just over 0.75%. Sequencing was performed on naive CD8+ T cells from blood, with Jurkat cell RNA spiked in. Subset reported: FACS-sorted CD8+CD4-CCR7+CD45RA+ naive T cells. The receptors originated from a human donor in good health. Some libraries in this study had Jurkat cell RNA spiked in.

This clonotype was found many times. The chain employs TRBV9 and TRBJ1-1, with a possible D match to TRBD1 (5 bases). Looked up from germline, CDR1 is SGDLS and CDR2 is YYNGEE. CDR3 length equals 15 residues. V lost 6 bases, J lost 6 bases, and 21 bases lay in between. The CDR3 region is CASTRTRDPIAEAFF. Written as DNA, the CDR3 is TGTGCCAGCACCAGAACGCGGGACCCGATCGCTGAAGCTTTCTTT.

This chain joins TRBV27 and TRBJ2-7; D is perhaps TRBD2 (7 bases). The ends were cut back, 5 bases at V and 9 bases at J, with 20 bases in the middle. Germline CDR1 and CDR2: MNHEY and SMNVEV (reference sequence). This CDR3 contains 14 residues. This CDR3 is CASSPPDARGGQYF. The CDR3 DNA is TGTGCCAGCAGTCCCCCCGACGCGAGGGGGGGGCAGTACTTC.

J is TRBJ2-7 and V is TRBV6-5; TRBD2 might be the D (8 bases). The CDR3 is made up of 17 amino acids. CDR1 MNHEY and CDR2 SVGAGI come from the germline V gene. The V end lost 0 bases, the J end lost 5 bases, and 20 bases lay between the germline ends. CDR3 sequence: CASSYSPGGQGVHEQYF. As DNA, the CDR3 is TGTGCCAGCAGTTACTCCCCGGGAGGGCAGGGGGTCCACGAGCAGTACTTC.

This clonotype was seen many times. The chain employs TRBV6-1 and TRBJ2-3; 7 nucleotides line up with TRBD1. The CDR3 consists of 13 residues. Germline values: CDR1 MNHNS, CDR2 SASEGT. V was clipped by 11 bases and J by 3 bases; unmatched bases: 8. Here the CDR3 reads CAAQTGVTDTQYF. The CDR3 nucleotides read TGTGCCGCACAAACAGGGGTGACAGATACGCAGTATTTT.

The rearrangement links TRBV6-5 to TRBJ2-2, with D perhaps matching TRBD2 (6 bases). The ends were cut back, 2 bases at V and 4 bases at J, with 11 bases in the middle. Looked up from germline, CDR1 is MNHEY and CDR2 is SVGAGI. The CDR3 is made up of 15 amino acids. CDR3 in amino acids: CASSYVQGGTGELFF. Written as DNA, the CDR3 is TGTGCCAGCAGTTACGTGCAGGGAGGCACCGGGGAGCTGTTTTTT.

This clonotype was counted a few times. The rearrangement links TRBV4-1 to TRBJ2-3, with 8 bases fitting TRBD1. The J segment lost 5 bases and the V segment lost 0 bases, leaving 4 bases of the junction unmatched. CDR1 is MGHRA and CDR2 is YSYEKL in the germline V gene. The CDR3 sequence is 15 residues long. CDR3 coding DNA: TGCGCCAGCAGCCAAGAGGACAGGGAAGTAGATACGCAGTATTTT. Translation: CASSQEDREVDTQYF.

This clonotype has more than one count but fewer than ten. The chain carries TRBV5-6 and TRBJ2-7; no firm D call. The CDR3 is 14 residues long. Trimming shortened V by 6 bases and J by 6 bases, and 19 bases separated the two germline ends. CDR1 is SGHDT and CDR2 is YYEEEE in the germline V gene. The DNA for the CDR3 is TGTGCCAGCACCCGAGGAGACGTGGGATCCGAGCAGTACTTC. This gives the protein CASTRGDVGSEQYF.

This clonotype has only a few counts. The CDR3: CASSSGTQFAHGYTF. CDR3 in DNA: TGTGCCAGCAGTTCAGGGACCCAGTTCGCCCATGGCTACACCTTC. This sequence joins TRBV28 and TRBJ1-2; weak D call: TRBD1 (5 bases). The germline gives CDR1 MDHEN, CDR2 SYDVKM. V gave up 4 bases and J gave up 6 bases, with 18 bases separating them. The CDR3 totals 15 residues.

In its sample, this clonotype was seen many times. The V gene is TRBV2, the J gene TRBJ2-3; 8 positions agree with TRBD2. This CDR3 has 18 residues. Looked up from germline, CDR1 is SNHLY and CDR2 is FYNNEI. J gave up 4 bases and V 1 base, and 13 bases lay outside the gene matches. In nucleotides, the CDR3 is TGTGCCAGCAGTGAAGTATCGGCTAGCGGGTACACTGCAGATACGCAGTATTTT. It is translated as CASSEVSASGYTADTQYF.

The table lists this clonotype with a few counts. The rearrangement links TRBV4-1 to TRBJ2-2; D is possibly TRBD1 or TRBD2 (5 bases each). The CDR3 spans 14 residues. Per germline, CDR1 MGHRA and CDR2 YSYEKL. With 4 bases removed from V and 6 bases from J, the gap between germline ends came to 12 bases. The CDR3 sequence is CASSPGPGPGELFF. CDR3 nucleotides: TGCGCCAGCAGCCCCGGCCCGGGGCCCGGGGAGCTGTTTTTT.

A note on this clonotype: Given a much more abundant clone one base away, this may be a read error. The V call is TRBV6-5, the J call TRBJ2-3, with D possibly being TRBD1 (6 bases). The germline CDR1 and CDR2 sequences are MNHEY and SVGAGI. The CDR3 has 12 residues. Trimming took off 7 bases at V and 11 bases at J, with 16 bases between the two ends. The CDR3 coding sequence is TGTGCCAGCAATTCCCCGGGACAAAGGCAGTATTTT. Amino acids: CASNSPGQRQYF.